The clone carrying this TCR beta chain was counted at least ten times. Its matching antigen is unknown. Patients were left out if they had other autoimmune diseases, uncontrolled infections, pregnancy or lactation. This entry comes from a study of Graves' ophthalmopathy and Graves' hyperthyroidism. The study's findings and limits: Detected in blood as well were most expanded thyroid clonotypes with frequency above 0.001.

TCR beta CDR3 amplification used RNA transcripts. RT-PCR with HTBI primers came first, then second-round multiplex PCR. MiXCR was run by TCRdb on the multiplex PCR reads, yielding one entry per CDR3 protein. The table shows about 620,000 distinct CDR3 sequences, with about 24% occurring only once. Trimming cost V 5 bases and J 2 bases, with 12 bases left between them. The CDR3 length is 14 residues. Germline V gives CDR1 MDHEN, CDR2 SYDVKM. The rearrangement links TRBV28 to TRBJ2-5; tentatively, D is TRBD2 (6 bases). The sequence derives from a woman aged 18 to 35 with stable Graves' hyperthyroidism. Some clones in this sample may be carry-over from other donors' samples. Sequenced sample: peripheral blood. The CDR3 DNA reads TGTGCCAGCAGTCTCCAGCGGGTTCAAGAGACCCAGTACTTC. Encoded protein: CASSLQRVQETQYF.